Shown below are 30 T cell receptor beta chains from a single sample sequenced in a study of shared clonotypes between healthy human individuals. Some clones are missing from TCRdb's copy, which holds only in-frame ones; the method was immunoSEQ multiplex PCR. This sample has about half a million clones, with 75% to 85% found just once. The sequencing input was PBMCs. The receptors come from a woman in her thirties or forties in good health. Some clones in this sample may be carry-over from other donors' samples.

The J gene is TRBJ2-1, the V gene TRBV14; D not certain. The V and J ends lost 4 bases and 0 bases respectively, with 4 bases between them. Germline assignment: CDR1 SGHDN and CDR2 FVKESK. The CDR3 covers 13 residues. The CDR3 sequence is CASSRDSYNEQFF. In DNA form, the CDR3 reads TGTGCCAGCAGCCGGGACTCCTACAATGAGCAGTTCTTC.

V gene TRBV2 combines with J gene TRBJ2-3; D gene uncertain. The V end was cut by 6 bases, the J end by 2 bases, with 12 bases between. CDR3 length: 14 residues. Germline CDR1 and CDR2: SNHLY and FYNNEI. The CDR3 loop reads CASRMSLYTDTQYF. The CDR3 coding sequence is TGTGCCAGCAGAATGAGCCTGTACACAGATACGCAGTATTTT. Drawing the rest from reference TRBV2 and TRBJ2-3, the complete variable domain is EPEVTQTPSHQVTQMGQEVILRCVPISNHLYFYWYRQILGQKVEFLVSFYNNEISEKSEIFDDQFSVERPDGSNFTLKIRSTKLEDSAMYFCASRMSLYTDTQYFGPGTRLTVL.

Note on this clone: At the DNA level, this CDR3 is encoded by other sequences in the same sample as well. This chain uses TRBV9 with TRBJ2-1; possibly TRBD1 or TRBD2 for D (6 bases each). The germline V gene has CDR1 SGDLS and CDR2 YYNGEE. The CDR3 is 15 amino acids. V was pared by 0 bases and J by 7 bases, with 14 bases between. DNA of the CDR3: TGTGCCAGCAGCGTAGAGGGGGGCCGAGGGAATGAGCAGTTCTTC. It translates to CASSVEGGRGNEQFF.

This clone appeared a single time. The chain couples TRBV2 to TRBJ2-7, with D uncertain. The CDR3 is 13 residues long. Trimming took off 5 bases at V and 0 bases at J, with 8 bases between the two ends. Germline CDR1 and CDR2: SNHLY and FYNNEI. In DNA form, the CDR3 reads TGTGCCAGCAGTATACCTCTCTCCTACGAGCAGTACTTC. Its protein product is CASSIPLSYEQYF.

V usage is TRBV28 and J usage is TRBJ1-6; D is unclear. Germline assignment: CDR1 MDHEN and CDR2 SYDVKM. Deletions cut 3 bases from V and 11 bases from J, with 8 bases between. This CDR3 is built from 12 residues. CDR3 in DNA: TGTGCCAGCAGTTTTTCCTTCCCACCCCTCCACTTT. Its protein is CASSFSFPPLHF.

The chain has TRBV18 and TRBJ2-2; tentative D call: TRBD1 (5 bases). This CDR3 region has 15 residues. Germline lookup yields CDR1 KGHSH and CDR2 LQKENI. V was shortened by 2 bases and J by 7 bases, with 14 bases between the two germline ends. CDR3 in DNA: TGTGCCAGCTCACCAAGGCAGGGTGATATCGGGGAGCTGTTTTTT. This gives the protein CASSPRQGDIGELFF.

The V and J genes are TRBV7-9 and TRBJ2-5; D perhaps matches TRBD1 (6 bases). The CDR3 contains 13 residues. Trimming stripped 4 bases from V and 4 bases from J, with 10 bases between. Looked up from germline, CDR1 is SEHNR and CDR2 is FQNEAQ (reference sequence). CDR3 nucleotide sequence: TGTGCCAGCAGCTGGGGGCAGGGAGAGACCCAGTACTTC. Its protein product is CASSWGQGETQYF.

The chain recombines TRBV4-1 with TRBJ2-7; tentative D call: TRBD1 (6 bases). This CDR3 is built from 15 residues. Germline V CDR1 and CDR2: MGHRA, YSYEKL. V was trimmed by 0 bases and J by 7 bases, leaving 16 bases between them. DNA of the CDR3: TGCGCCAGCAGCCAAGACGAACAGGGTGTGTGGGAGCAGTACTTC. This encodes CASSQDEQGVWEQYF.

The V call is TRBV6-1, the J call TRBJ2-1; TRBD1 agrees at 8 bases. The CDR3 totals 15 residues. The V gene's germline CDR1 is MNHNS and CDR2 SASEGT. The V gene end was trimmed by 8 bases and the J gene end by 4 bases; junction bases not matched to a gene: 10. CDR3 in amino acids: CASPPGRGPYNEQFF. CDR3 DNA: TGTGCCAGCCCCCCCGGCAGGGGGCCGTACAATGAGCAGTTCTTC.

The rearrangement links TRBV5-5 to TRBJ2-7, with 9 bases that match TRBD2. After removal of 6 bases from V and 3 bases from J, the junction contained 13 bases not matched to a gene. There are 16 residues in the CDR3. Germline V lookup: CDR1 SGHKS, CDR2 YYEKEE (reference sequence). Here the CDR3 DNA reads TGTGCCAGCACCCAAAAAATAGGACTAGCGAACTACGAGCAGTACTTC. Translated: CASTQKIGLANYEQYF.

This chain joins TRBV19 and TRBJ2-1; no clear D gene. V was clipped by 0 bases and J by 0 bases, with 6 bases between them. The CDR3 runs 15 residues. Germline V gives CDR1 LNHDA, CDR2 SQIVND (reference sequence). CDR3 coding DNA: TGTGCCAGTAGTATAGACTCGAGCTCCTACAATGAGCAGTTCTTC. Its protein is CASSIDSSSYNEQFF. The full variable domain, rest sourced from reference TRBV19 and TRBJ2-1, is DGGITQSPKYLFRKEGQNVTLSCEQNLNHDAMYWYRQDPGQGLRLIYYSQIVNDFQKGDIAEGYSVSREKKESFPLTVTSAQKNPTAFYLCASSIDSSSYNEQFFGPGTRLTVL.

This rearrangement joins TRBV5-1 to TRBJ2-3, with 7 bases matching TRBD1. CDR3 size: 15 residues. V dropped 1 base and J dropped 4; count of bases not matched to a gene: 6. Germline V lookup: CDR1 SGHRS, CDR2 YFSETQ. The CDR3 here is CASSLRTGPSDTQYF. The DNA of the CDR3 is TGCGCCAGCAGCTTGAGGACAGGCCCTTCAGATACGCAGTATTTT.

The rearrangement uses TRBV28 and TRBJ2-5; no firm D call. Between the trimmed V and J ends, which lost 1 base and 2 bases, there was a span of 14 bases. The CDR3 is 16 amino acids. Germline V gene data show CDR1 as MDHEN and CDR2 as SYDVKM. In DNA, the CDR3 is TGTGCCAGCAGTTTATTTCAAGCGTTTCCACAAGAGACCCAGTACTTC. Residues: CASSLFQAFPQETQYF.

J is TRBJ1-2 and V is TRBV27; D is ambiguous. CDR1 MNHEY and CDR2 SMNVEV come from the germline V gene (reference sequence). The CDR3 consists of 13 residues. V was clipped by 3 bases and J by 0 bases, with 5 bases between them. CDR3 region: CASSFQTNYGYTF. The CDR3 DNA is TGTGCCAGCAGTTTTCAGACTAACTATGGCTACACCTTC.

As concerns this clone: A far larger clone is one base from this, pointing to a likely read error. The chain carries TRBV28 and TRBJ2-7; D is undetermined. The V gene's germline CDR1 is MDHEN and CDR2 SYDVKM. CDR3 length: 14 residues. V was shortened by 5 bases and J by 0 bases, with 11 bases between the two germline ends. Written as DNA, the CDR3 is TGTGCCAGCAGTGACGATCCAAGCTCCTACGAGCAGTACTTC. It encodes CASSDDPSSYEQYF.

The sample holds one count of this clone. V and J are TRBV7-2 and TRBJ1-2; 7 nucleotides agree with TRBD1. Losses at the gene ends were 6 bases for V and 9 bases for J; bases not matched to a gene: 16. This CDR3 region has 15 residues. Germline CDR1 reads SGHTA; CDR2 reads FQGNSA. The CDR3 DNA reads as TGTGCCAGCAGGTTCCCCGGGACAGTCCCTACGAGCTACACCTTC. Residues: CASRFPGTVPTSYTF.

The CDR3: CRPGTDGYTF. Here the CDR3 DNA reads TGCAGACCCGGGACAGATGGCTACACCTTC. This sequence joins TRBV20-1 and TRBJ1-2; TRBD1 aligns across 7 bases. This CDR3 contains 10 residues. CDR1 and CDR2 from the germline V gene are DFQATT and SNEGSKA (reference sequence).

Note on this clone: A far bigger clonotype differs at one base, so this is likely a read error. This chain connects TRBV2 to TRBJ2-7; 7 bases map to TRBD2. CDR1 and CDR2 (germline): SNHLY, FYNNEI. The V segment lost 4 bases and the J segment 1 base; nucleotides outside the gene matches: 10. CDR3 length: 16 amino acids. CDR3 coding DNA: TGTGCCAGCAGTGTATCCAGCGGGGTGGGGTCCTACGAGCAGTACTTC. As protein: CASSVSSGVGSYEQYF.

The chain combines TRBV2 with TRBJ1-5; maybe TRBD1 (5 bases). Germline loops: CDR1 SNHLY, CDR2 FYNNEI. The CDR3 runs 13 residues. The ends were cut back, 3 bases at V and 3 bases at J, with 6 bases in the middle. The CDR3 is CASSDRDNQPQHF. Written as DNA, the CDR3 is TGTGCCAGCAGTGACAGGGACAATCAGCCCCAGCATTTT.

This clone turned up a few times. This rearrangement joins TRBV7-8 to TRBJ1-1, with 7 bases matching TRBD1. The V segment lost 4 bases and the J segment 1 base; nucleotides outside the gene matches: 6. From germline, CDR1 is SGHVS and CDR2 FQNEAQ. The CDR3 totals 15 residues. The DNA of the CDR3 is TGTGCCAGCAGCTATTCCAGGGGGGGGAACACTGAAGCTTTCTTT. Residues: CASSYSRGGNTEAFF.

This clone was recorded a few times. The CDR3 spells CASSSRWGGIGDEQYF. The CDR3 bases are TGTGCCAGCAGTTCCCGATGGGGGGGGATAGGCGACGAGCAGTACTTC. The V gene is TRBV6-6, the J gene TRBJ2-7; TRBD2 agrees at 7 bases. The V gene's germline CDR1 is MNHNY and CDR2 SVGAGI (reference sequence). The CDR3 contains 16 residues. V lost 4 bases, J lost 5 bases, and 14 bases stayed unmatched.

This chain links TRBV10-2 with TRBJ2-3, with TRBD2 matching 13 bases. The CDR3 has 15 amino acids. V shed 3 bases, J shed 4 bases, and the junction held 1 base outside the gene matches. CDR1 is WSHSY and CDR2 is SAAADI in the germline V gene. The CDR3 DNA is TGCGCCAGCAGTGACACTAGCGGGAGGGCAGATACGCAGTATTTT. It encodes CASSDTSGRADTQYF.

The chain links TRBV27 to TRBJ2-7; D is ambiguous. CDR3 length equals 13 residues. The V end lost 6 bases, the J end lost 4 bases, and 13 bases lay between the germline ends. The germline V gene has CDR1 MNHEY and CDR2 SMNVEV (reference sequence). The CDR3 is CASSIGSSYEQYF. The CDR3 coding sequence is TGTGCCAGCAGCATCGGGTCCTCATACGAGCAGTACTTC.

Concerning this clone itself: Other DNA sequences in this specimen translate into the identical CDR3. CDR3 region: CASSFRDQPQHF. The CDR3 nucleotides are TGTGCCAGCAGTTTCCGTGATCAGCCCCAGCATTTT. This chain uses TRBV28 with TRBJ1-5; D uncertain. Trimming shortened V by 3 bases and J by 5 bases, and 5 bases separated the two germline ends. The CDR3 covers 12 residues. CDR1 is MDHEN, CDR2 SYDVKM, per germline.

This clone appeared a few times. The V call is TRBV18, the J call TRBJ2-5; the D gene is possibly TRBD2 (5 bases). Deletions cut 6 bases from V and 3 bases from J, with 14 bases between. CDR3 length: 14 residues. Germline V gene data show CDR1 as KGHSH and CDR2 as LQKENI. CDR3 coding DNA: TGTGCCAGCTCTATCGGGGAAGCAGAAGAGACCCAGTACTTC. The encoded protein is CASSIGEAEETQYF.

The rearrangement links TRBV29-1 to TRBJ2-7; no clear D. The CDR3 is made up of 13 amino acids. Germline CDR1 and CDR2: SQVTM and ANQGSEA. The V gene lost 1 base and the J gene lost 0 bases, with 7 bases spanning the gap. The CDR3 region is CSVEGVSSYEQYF. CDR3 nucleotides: TGCAGCGTTGAAGGGGTTAGCTCCTACGAGCAGTACTTC.

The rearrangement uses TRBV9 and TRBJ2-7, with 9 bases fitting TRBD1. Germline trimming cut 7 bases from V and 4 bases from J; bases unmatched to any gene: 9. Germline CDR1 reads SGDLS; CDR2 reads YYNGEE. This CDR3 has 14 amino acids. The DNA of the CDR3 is TGTGCCAGCGGGGGACAGGGTGGCTCTTACGAGCAGTACTTC. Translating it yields CASGGQGGSYEQYF.

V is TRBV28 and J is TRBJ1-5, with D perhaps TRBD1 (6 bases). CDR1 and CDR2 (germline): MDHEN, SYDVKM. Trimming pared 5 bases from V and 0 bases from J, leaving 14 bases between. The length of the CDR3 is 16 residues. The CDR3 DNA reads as TGTGCCAGCAGTCAGGGGCGAAAGAATAGCAATCAGCCCCAGCATTTT. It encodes CASSQGRKNSNQPQHF.

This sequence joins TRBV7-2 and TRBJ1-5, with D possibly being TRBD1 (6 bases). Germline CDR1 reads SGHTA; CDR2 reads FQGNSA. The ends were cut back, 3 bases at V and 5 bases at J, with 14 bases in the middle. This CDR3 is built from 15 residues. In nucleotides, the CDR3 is TGTGCCAGCAGCTTGGGAGGGGGAAGGGATCAGCCCCAGCATTTT. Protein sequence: CASSLGGGRDQPQHF.

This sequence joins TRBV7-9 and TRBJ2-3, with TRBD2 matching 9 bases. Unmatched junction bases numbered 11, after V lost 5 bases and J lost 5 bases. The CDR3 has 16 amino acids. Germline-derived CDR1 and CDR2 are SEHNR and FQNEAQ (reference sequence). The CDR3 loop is CASSPLGGLAQDTQYF. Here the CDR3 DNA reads TGTGCCAGCAGCCCCTTGGGGGGACTAGCCCAAGATACGCAGTATTTT.